This T cell receptor (beta chain) was profiled in a study of fetal regulatory T cell absence and autoimmunity (dated by TCRdb to about 2017). For context, the study as a whole: The IPEX patients showed exocrine pancreas autoimmunity in the absence of clinical diabetes.

Details on this clone: There is no known antigen for this receptor. No much larger clone is present one base from it, and per-base qualities are unavailable.

Overall study outcomes, separate from this receptor: The oligoclonal enrichment was interpreted as support for antigen-driven autoimmunity in the pancreas before birth in IPEX syndrome. Cord blood and pancreas had broadly similar TRB gene family usage, resembling published neonatal and adult repertoires. Significant oligoclonal enrichment of the TCR compartment was observed in pancreas versus cord blood, with some top clones enriched more than 80-fold.

V is cut by 4 bases and J by 8 bases, and the space between the germline ends is 24 bases. The CDR3 measures 16 amino acids from cysteine to phenylalanine. Just the 48-base CDR3 DNA is kept, in frame starting at base 1. CDR1 SQVTM and CDR2 ANQGSEA were looked up in the germline V gene. Amplification and barcoding of TCRbeta CDR3 regions were carried out by two-step multiplex PCR on the immunoSEQ human TCRbeta survey platform. Sequencing of the libraries was done on Illumina instruments, and IgH was sequenced in parallel from the same samples. Per the authors' processing: To remove PCR and sequencing errors, raw reads were filtered against IMGT V, D, J definitions and grouped with a nearest-neighbor algorithm. A clone was defined by an identical nucleotide sequence, and differential abundance between tissues was tested with a Fisher exact test for each clone at a pFDR threshold of p<0.01. Clones whose frequencies were too low for statistical inference were excluded by a minimum inclusion filter of 10 in either sample. Pairwise clonal comparisons used the immunoSEQ Analyzer, and gene family usage was assessed with IMGT tools. Sourced from immuneACCESS, this table was stored by TCRdb with only in-frame sequences that have V and J called. A share of the clones is absent; for the studies checked, an unresolved V gene accounts for under half, and the remainder has no known explanation. Clone size and the V and J calls come from that table; the DNA yielded D and trimming. Counted in this sample were more than 90,000 clones; about 78% of them appeared once. Approximately 1.9% of the sample lies in the top ten.

Repertoire sequencing was done on genomic DNA taken from frozen pancreas tissue. The DNeasy Blood and Tissue Kit was used to extract roughly 1.8-3 ug of genomic DNA from either umbilical cord blood or frozen pancreas. The sequence links TRBV29-1 to TRBJ2-1; the D region is possibly TRBD1 or TRBD2, each matching across 5 bases. This clonotype originated in a male donor with IPEX syndrome. Sequences were obtained from pancreas tissue. The nucleotide sequence reads as follows: TGCAGCGTTGCGGATACCGGGACCAGGGATATCGATGAGCAGTTCTTC. Its coded protein is CSVADTGTRDIDEQFF.